This T cell receptor beta chain was sequenced for a study of Graves' ophthalmopathy and Graves' hyperthyroidism. Overall study findings and caveats: Ophthalmopathy was separated from stable hyperthyroidism by a 13-signature model with about 86% sensitivity and roughly 84% specificity.

Beta-chain TCR CDR3 regions were amplified from RNA transcripts. HTBI primers served in a first-round RT-PCR, which a second-round multiplex PCR followed. One entry per CDR3 protein, called by TCRdb with MiXCR from the multiplex PCR reads. The sample yields about 380,000 distinct CDR3 sequences, approximately 15% seen once. Germline V gene sequence: CDR1 SQVTM, CDR2 ANQGSEA. The CDR3 spans 12 residues. V lost 7 bases to trimming and J lost 5 bases; unmatched junction nucleotides: 7. Worth noting for this clonotype: Antigen unknown. The CDR3 carries no conserved terminal phenylalanine or tryptophan, so it likely arises from a read error.

The chain is built from TRBV29-1 and TRBJ1-2; the match to TRBD1 covers 7 bases. This clonotype originated in a woman aged 18-29 years with stable Graves' hyperthyroidism. Sequencing input: peripheral blood. CDR3 sequence reads: CSGQGGGYGYTS. CDR3 sequence (DNA): TGCAGCGGTCAAGGGGGCGGTTATGGCTACACCTCC.